A single sample is the source of the 15 T cell receptor beta chains below, sequenced in a study of shared clonotypes between healthy human individuals. Assay: immunoSEQ multiplex PCR; the TCRdb copy retains only in-frame clones and omits some. The sample includes some 2.1 million clones, roughly 94% seen only once; the top ten take roughly 0.13%. The sequencing sample was made of naive CD4+ T cells sorted from blood. Subset given: CD45RA+ positively selected. All receptors derive from a man aged 18 to 29 in good health.

Note on this clone: The sample contains more than one DNA sequence encoding this CDR3. The chain has TRBV19 and TRBJ1-3, with no clear D. This CDR3 contains 13 residues. Germline V CDR1 and CDR2: LNHDA, SQIVND (reference sequence). Trimming left V 9 bases short and J 2 bases short, with 11 bases between. CDR3 DNA sequence: TGTGCCAGCCGACCCGGCGCTGGAAACACCATATATTTT. As protein: CASRPGAGNTIYF.

The V gene is TRBV28, the J gene TRBJ1-4; maybe TRBD1 (6 bases). The CDR3 is 16 residues long. V was pared by 7 bases and J by 3 bases, with 18 bases between. Germline CDR1 reads MDHEN; CDR2 reads SYDVKM. The CDR3 sequence is CASTPIQGMANEKLFF. CDR3 nucleotide sequence: TGTGCCAGCACCCCAATCCAGGGGATGGCTAATGAAAAACTGTTTTTT. Combining the CDR3 with reference TRBV28 and TRBJ1-4 gives the whole variable domain DVKVTQSSRYLVKRTGEKVFLECVQDMDHENMFWYRQDPGLGLRLIYFSYDVKMKEKGDIPEGYSVSREKKERFSLILESASTNQTSMYLCASTPIQGMANEKLFFGSGTQLSVL.

The genes are TRBV6-5 and TRBJ2-2, with 10 bases identical to TRBD1. The CDR3 covers 14 residues. Germline loops: CDR1 MNHEY, CDR2 SVGAGI. V was pared by 4 bases and J by 12 bases, with 8 bases of the junction left unmatched. The CDR3 DNA reads as TGTGCCAGCAGTTCCCCCGAGGGACAGGGGAAGCTGTTTTTT. Translating gives CASSSPEGQGKLFF.

The CDR3 loop reads CASSREQGANYGYTF. Written as DNA, the CDR3 is TGTGCCAGCAGCCGCGAACAGGGGGCAAACTATGGCTACACCTTC. The rearrangement uses TRBV5-6 and TRBJ1-2; 9 bases agree with TRBD1. The CDR3 runs 15 residues. V dropped 4 bases and J dropped 2; count of bases not matched to a gene: 6. In germline, CDR1 is SGHDT, CDR2 YYEEEE.

The chain joins TRBV2 to TRBJ2-2; D call uncertain. Germline V gene data show CDR1 as SNHLY and CDR2 as FYNNEI. Between the trimmed V and J ends, which lost 6 bases and 2 bases, there was a span of 4 bases. The CDR3 is 12 amino acids. In nucleotides, the CDR3 is TGTGCCAGCAGGTTTAACACCGGGGAGCTGTTTTTT. Translation: CASRFNTGELFF.

In its sample, this clone was seen once. This chain connects TRBV30 to TRBJ2-1; D assignment may be TRBD1 or TRBD2 (5 bases each). V was shortened by 1 base and J by 0 bases, with 10 bases between the two germline ends. CDR3 size: 15 residues. Germline V CDR1 and CDR2: GTSNPN, SVGIG (reference sequence). CDR3: CAWSGGPSSYNEQFF. The DNA for the CDR3 is TGTGCCTGGAGTGGGGGACCGAGCTCCTACAATGAGCAGTTCTTC.

V gene TRBV5-8 combines with J gene TRBJ2-3; D not resolved. Germline CDR1 and CDR2: SGHTS and YDEGEE. This CDR3 region has 15 residues. The V end was cut by 4 bases, the J end by 2 bases, with 14 bases between. The CDR3 DNA follows: TGTGCCAGCAGCCCGGGTAGGGTTGACACAGATACGCAGTATTTT. Its protein product is CASSPGRVDTDTQYF.

The chain uses TRBV2 and TRBJ2-3; 8 bases match TRBD2. After removal of 8 bases from V and 5 bases from J, the junction contained 15 bases not matched to a gene. The CDR3 is made up of 16 amino acids. Germline loops: CDR1 SNHLY, CDR2 FYNNEI. CDR3 sequence reads: CASRGGPSKPGDTQYF. The CDR3 DNA sequence: TGTGCCAGCCGGGGGGGACCCTCAAAGCCCGGAGATACGCAGTATTTT.

J is TRBJ1-1 and V is TRBV10-1; 9 bases match TRBD1. This CDR3 is built from 15 residues. With 8 bases clipped from V and 5 bases from J, the junction kept 12 bases outside the gene matches. CDR1 and CDR2 (germline): WNHNN, SYGVQD (reference sequence). The CDR3 DNA is TGCGCCAGCTCAACGCAGGGACAGGGAAGGACTGAAGCTTTCTTT. This codes for CASSTQGQGRTEAFF.

This chain joins TRBV25-1 and TRBJ2-1, with unresolved D. Germline V CDR1 and CDR2: MGHDK, SYGVNS. V lost 8 bases to trimming and J lost 9 bases, with 17 bases between them. CDR3 length equals 13 residues. Here the CDR3 reads CASGGGFTGEQFF. The CDR3 nucleotides read TGTGCCAGCGGCGGCGGCTTTACGGGTGAGCAGTTCTTC.

The V call is TRBV6-1, the J call TRBJ1-3; a possible D gene is TRBD1 (5 bases). Germline CDR1 and CDR2: MNHNS and SASEGT. This CDR3 has 15 amino acids. Deletions cut 8 bases from V and 2 bases from J, with 16 bases between. The CDR3 reads CASRTPGPAGNTIYF. The CDR3 bases are TGTGCCAGCCGCACCCCAGGGCCCGCTGGAAACACCATATATTTT.

The chain joins TRBV30 to TRBJ2-5, with TRBD2 matching 7 bases. Germline CDR1 reads GTSNPN; CDR2 reads SVGIG (reference sequence). The CDR3 contains 14 residues. V lost 0 bases and J lost 6; bases outside the gene matches: 7. CDR3 sequence reads: CAWSVWGGGQTQYF. For the CDR3, the DNA is TGTGCCTGGAGTGTCTGGGGGGGTGGGCAGACCCAGTACTTC.

J is TRBJ1-5 and V is TRBV6-6; tentatively, D is TRBD1 (6 bases). With 5 bases removed from V and 3 bases from J, the gap between germline ends came to 11 bases. This CDR3 contains 14 residues. Germline-derived CDR1 and CDR2 are MNHNY and SVGAGI (reference sequence). The CDR3 protein is CASSQRDTNQPQHF. Written as DNA, the CDR3 is TGTGCCAGCAGTCAGCGGGACACCAATCAGCCCCAGCATTTT.

As to this clone: Other DNA variants within this sample encode the same CDR3. The rearrangement joins TRBV6-5 to TRBJ2-7; 8 bases are a match to TRBD2. Germline CDR1 MNHEY, CDR2 SVGAGI. The CDR3 has 13 residues. With 6 bases clipped from V and 3 bases from J, the junction kept 4 bases outside the gene matches. The DNA of the CDR3 is TGTGCCAGCAGCTCCGGGACTAGCTACGAGCAGTACTTC. Protein product: CASSSGTSYEQYF.

The chain carries TRBV30 and TRBJ1-5; 9 bases are a match to TRBD1. Germline assignment: CDR1 GTSNPN and CDR2 SVGIG (reference sequence). Trimming took 0 bases from V and 6 from J; bases not matched to a gene: 6. The CDR3 spans 15 residues. CDR3 loop: CAWSVTGGARQPQHF. In nucleotides, the CDR3 is TGTGCCTGGAGTGTTACAGGGGGCGCCCGTCAGCCCCAGCATTTT.